These 30 T cell receptor beta chains share one sample of origin, sequenced in a study of blood T cell repertoires in COVID-19. Clones were read by immunoSEQ multiplex PCR, and TCRdb kept only the in-frame ones, dropping some. The profile shows some 200,000 clones, about nine tenths of them singletons. Sample: PBMCs or T cells enriched from blood (not recorded which). The receptors were gathered from a woman between 25 and 40 years old who had recovered from COVID-19.

The chain joins TRBV28 to TRBJ1-2; D is uncertain. V lost 5 bases, J lost 2 bases, and 6 bases lay in between. Germline values: CDR1 MDHEN, CDR2 SYDVKM. This CDR3 is built from 12 residues. The CDR3 sequence is CASSTENYGYTF. CDR3 nucleotide sequence: TGTGCCAGCAGTACAGAGAACTATGGCTACACCTTC.

The CDR3 DNA reads as TGCGCCAGCAGCTTGGAGGGACAGGGCACCTACGAGCAGTACTTC. Its protein is CASSLEGQGTYEQYF. The gene calls are TRBV5-1 and TRBJ2-7, with TRBD1 matching over 9 bases. The CDR3 has 15 amino acids. V gave up 0 bases and J gave up 2 bases; unmatched junction bases: 3. Germline V lookup: CDR1 SGHRS, CDR2 YFSETQ.

The V gene is TRBV5-1, the J gene TRBJ2-7; 7 positions match TRBD1. The CDR3 contains 12 residues. J lost 0 bases, V lost 6 bases, and 0 bases had no gene match. Germline CDR1 and CDR2: SGHRS and YFSETQ. The CDR3 here is CASTGGSYEQYF. CDR3 in DNA: TGCGCCAGCACAGGGGGCTCCTACGAGCAGTACTTC. Variable domain in full (rest from reference TRBV5-1 and TRBJ2-7): KAGVTQTPRYLIKTRGQQVTLSCSPISGHRSVSWYQQTPGQGLQFLFEYFSETQRNKGNFPGRFSGRQFSNSRSEMNVSTLELGDSALYLCASTGGSYEQYFGPGTRLTVT.

This clone was seen only a few times. The chain couples TRBV6-1 to TRBJ2-1; 11 bases fit TRBD1. The J segment lost 4 bases and the V segment lost 3 bases, leaving 5 bases of the junction unmatched. The CDR3 contains 16 residues. Germline V gene data show CDR1 as MNHNS and CDR2 as SASEGT. Here the CDR3 DNA reads TGTGCCAGCAGTGAGCCCGGGACAGGGGGATACAATGAGCAGTTCTTC. Protein sequence: CASSEPGTGGYNEQFF.

This chain joins TRBV11-3 and TRBJ2-5; 9 nucleotides align to TRBD1. V lost 5 bases, J lost 4 bases, and 5 bases stayed unmatched. This CDR3 region has 14 residues. The germline V gene encodes CDR1 SGHNT and CDR2 YENEEA. CDR3 loop: CASSPPTGGETQYF. For the CDR3, the DNA is TGTGCCAGCAGCCCCCCGACAGGGGGAGAGACCCAGTACTTC. The complete variable domain, with remaining parts taken from reference TRBV11-3 and TRBJ2-5, reads EAGVVQSPRYKIIEKKQPVAFWCNPISGHNTLYWYLQNLGQGPELLIRYENEEAVDDSQLPKDRFSAERLKGVDSTLKIQPAELGDSAVYLCASSPPTGGETQYFGPGTRLLVL.

Only one count was recorded for this clone. The V gene is TRBV19, the J gene TRBJ2-2, with 10 nucleotides matching TRBD1. Germline-derived CDR1 and CDR2 are LNHDA and SQIVND (reference sequence). V lost 9 bases to trimming and J lost 6 bases; unmatched junction nucleotides: 4. CDR3 length: 13 amino acids. This CDR3 is CASLGTGAGELFF. Written as DNA, the CDR3 is TGTGCCAGCTTAGGGACAGGGGCCGGGGAGCTGTTTTTT. The full variable domain, with the rest looked up from reference TRBV19 and TRBJ2-2, is DGGITQSPKYLFRKEGQNVTLSCEQNLNHDAMYWYRQDPGQGLRLIYYSQIVNDFQKGDIAEGYSVSREKKESFPLTVTSAQKNPTAFYLCASLGTGAGELFFGEGSRLTVL.

The chain employs TRBV15 and TRBJ1-1, with a tentative D call TRBD1 (5 bases). Trimming left V 6 bases short and J 5 bases short, with 16 bases between. The CDR3 consists of 14 residues. Germline CDR1 and CDR2: LNHNV and YYDKDF (reference sequence). The CDR3 DNA follows: TGTGCCACCAGAGTAGAGGCGGAGGGGACTGAAGCTTTCTTT. Its protein product is CATRVEAEGTEAFF.

The rearrangement links TRBV6-2 or TRBV6-3 to TRBJ2-7; 9 bases fit TRBD1. Trimming at V came to 6 bases and at J to 2 bases, leaving 5 bases not matched to a gene. CDR1 MNHEY and CDR2 SVGEGT come from the germline V gene. The CDR3 length is 14 residues. The DNA of the CDR3 is TGTGCCAGCAGCCGGACAGGGGTCCCCTACGAGCAGTACTTC. Protein: CASSRTGVPYEQYF.

This rearrangement joins TRBV29-1 to TRBJ1-1; no clear D gene. Trimming removed 5 bases from V and 2 bases from J, with 9 bases in between. This CDR3 region has 12 residues. The germline CDR1 and CDR2 sequences are SQVTM and ANQGSEA. For the CDR3, the DNA is TGCAGCGTTTGGCAGATTAACACTGAAGCTTTCTTT. This codes for CSVWQINTEAFF.

The genes are TRBV6-5 and TRBJ2-7; 9 bases are a match to TRBD1. CDR1 MNHEY and CDR2 SVGAGI come from the germline V gene. V lost 6 bases, J lost 3 bases, and 6 bases stayed unmatched. The CDR3 length is 14 residues. The CDR3 reads CASSTRDRVYEQYF. Written as DNA, the CDR3 is TGTGCCAGCAGCACCCGGGACAGGGTCTACGAGCAGTACTTC.

This chain uses TRBV21-1 with TRBJ1-5. TRBV21-1 has pseudogene status. The length of the CDR3 is 17 residues. CDR3 sequence: CASSSGGGERSNQPQHF. The DNA of the CDR3 is TGTGCCAGCAGCTCTGGAGGAGGGGAGAGAAGCAATCAGCCCCAGCATTTT.

The chain employs TRBV2 and TRBJ2-3; 11 bases agree with TRBD2. The CDR3 runs 15 residues. The V segment lost 11 bases and the J segment 0 bases; nucleotides outside the gene matches: 7. Looked up from germline, CDR1 is SNHLY and CDR2 is FYNNEI. The CDR3 sequence: CALFLAGGSTDTQYF. The CDR3 DNA sequence: TGTGCCTTGTTTCTAGCGGGAGGCAGCACAGATACGCAGTATTTT.

This clone is judged medium-sized (0.01 to 0.1%). The chain is built from TRBV29-1 and TRBJ1-2; tentative D call: TRBD1 (5 bases). V gave up 1 base and J gave up 4 bases, with 7 bases separating them. From germline, CDR1 is SQVTM and CDR2 ANQGSEA. The CDR3 covers 12 residues. The CDR3 bases are TGCAGCGTTGAAGGACAGCCCTATGGCTACACCTTC. It yields the protein CSVEGQPYGYTF.

This chain connects TRBV9 to TRBJ2-7; TRBD2 matches 8 bases. V shed 0 bases and J 2 bases; nucleotides not matched to a gene: 4. The CDR3 is 15 residues long. Germline values: CDR1 SGDLS, CDR2 YYNGEE. The CDR3 coding sequence is TGTGCCAGCAGCGTAGGAGGGACTAGGGCCTACGAGCAGTACTTC. This sequence encodes CASSVGGTRAYEQYF.

V usage is TRBV12-3 or TRBV12-4 and J usage is TRBJ1-2, with TRBD1 matching over 7 bases. The CDR3 covers 12 residues. The V segment lost 7 bases and the J segment 3 bases; nucleotides outside the gene matches: 2. CDR3 coding DNA: TGTGCCAGCAAGGGGGCCTACTATGGCTACACCTTC. This codes for CASKGAYYGYTF.

The chain has TRBV18 and TRBJ1-1; no definite D call. The germline CDR1 and CDR2 sequences are KGHSH and LQKENI. The V end was cut by 6 bases, the J end by 0 bases, with 8 bases between. The CDR3 is made up of 13 amino acids. The CDR3 sequence is CASSRNVNTEAFF. The CDR3 region has the DNA TGTGCCAGCTCCAGAAATGTGAACACTGAAGCTTTCTTT.

The V and J genes are TRBV19 and TRBJ1-5, with no clear D. Per the germline V gene, CDR1 is LNHDA and CDR2 is SQIVND (reference sequence). This CDR3 is 13 amino acids long. The ends were cut back, 5 bases at V and 2 bases at J, with 7 bases in the middle. The CDR3, as DNA: TGTGCCAGTAGTCGGGAACGCAATCAGCCCCAGCATTTT. It yields the protein CASSRERNQPQHF. The full variable domain, in which reference TRBV19 and TRBJ1-5 provide the parts outside the CDR3, is DGGITQSPKYLFRKEGQNVTLSCEQNLNHDAMYWYRQDPGQGLRLIYYSQIVNDFQKGDIAEGYSVSREKKESFPLTVTSAQKNPTAFYLCASSRERNQPQHFGDGTRLSIL.

This clone was counted between two and nine times. This rearrangement joins TRBV7-4 to TRBJ2-1; 7 bases agree with TRBD1. This CDR3 comprises 16 residues. V shed 4 bases, J shed 7 bases, and the junction held 13 bases outside the gene matches. Germline V gene sequence: CDR1 SGHVT, CDR2 SQSDAQ. The DNA of the CDR3 is TGTGCCAGCAGCTCCAAAGACAGGGCGATTAGGAATGAGCAGTTCTTC. Encoded protein: CASSSKDRAIRNEQFF. The full variable domain, rest sourced from reference TRBV7-4 and TRBJ2-1, is GAGVSQSPRYKVAKRGRDVALRCDSISGHVTLYWYRQTLGQGSEVLTYSQSDAQRDKSGRPSGRFSAERPERSVSTLKIQRTEQGDSAVYLCASSSKDRAIRNEQFFGPGTRLTVL.

The V call is TRBV12-5, the J call TRBJ1-6, with D perhaps matching TRBD1 (6 bases). There are 14 residues in the CDR3. Trimming pared 3 bases from V and 10 bases from J, leaving 13 bases between. Germline V gives CDR1 LGHNT, CDR2 FRNRAP. The CDR3 loop is CASGLGGARSPLHF. For the CDR3, the DNA is TGTGCTAGTGGTTTAGGGGGGGCGCGATCACCCCTCCACTTT.

This chain joins TRBV9 and TRBJ2-7; 7 nucleotides line up with TRBD2. This CDR3 is built from 16 residues. The ends lost 0 bases at V and 3 bases at J; junction bases unmatched: 9. Germline lookup yields CDR1 SGDLS and CDR2 YYNGEE. The CDR3 DNA is TGTGCCAGCAGCGTAGATACTAGCGCCTCCTACTACGAGCAGTACTTC. As protein: CASSVDTSASYYEQYF.

The chain uses TRBV7-3 and TRBJ2-2, with 7 bases matching TRBD2. This CDR3 region has 14 residues. The germline gives CDR1 SGHTA, CDR2 FQGTGA. V lost 7 bases to trimming and J lost 5 bases; unmatched junction nucleotides: 7. As DNA, the CDR3 is TGTGCCAGCACCGTCAACGGGGGGACCGGGGAGCTGTTTTTT. Amino acid sequence: CASTVNGGTGELFF.

This CDR3 is CASPRMGGGLNNEKLFF. The CDR3 bases are TGTGCCTCTCCCAGGATGGGGGGAGGACTTAATAATGAAAAACTGTTTTTT. This sequence joins TRBV24-1 and TRBJ1-4, with a weak D call TRBD1 (5 bases). This CDR3 comprises 17 residues. Germline CDR1 KGHDR, CDR2 SFDVKD. The germline V and J ends were trimmed by 12 bases and 4 bases, with 26 bases remaining between them.

The rearrangement links TRBV5-6 to TRBJ2-7; a weak D match, TRBD1 (5 bases). V was pared by 0 bases and J by 3 bases, with 7 bases between. Per germline, CDR1 SGHDT and CDR2 YYEEEE. The CDR3 is 13 residues long. The CDR3: CASSLVQGYEQYF. The CDR3 DNA is TGTGCCAGCAGCTTGGTCCAGGGCTACGAGCAGTACTTC.

V usage is TRBV25-1 and J usage is TRBJ1-3; 10 nucleotides line up with TRBD1. The ends lost 0 bases at V and 8 bases at J; junction bases unmatched: 7. Germline CDR1 reads MGHDK; CDR2 reads SYGVNS. The CDR3 has 16 amino acids. CDR3 in amino acids: CASSEYTGQGLDTIYF. CDR3 bases: TGTGCCAGCAGTGAATATACGGGACAGGGGTTAGACACCATATATTTT.

The V gene is TRBV4-2, the J gene TRBJ2-6; 8 bases are a match to TRBD1. The CDR3 has 19 residues. CDR1 and CDR2 from the germline V gene are LGHNA and YNFKEQ. V lost 1 base, J lost 0 bases, and 8 bases stayed unmatched. The CDR3 here is CASSQVPPRGLSGANVLTF. In DNA form, the CDR3 reads TGTGCCAGCAGCCAAGTTCCCCCCAGGGGGCTCTCTGGGGCCAACGTCCTGACTTTC.

V and J are TRBV12-3 or TRBV12-4 and TRBJ1-1; D is undetermined. The CDR3 is 13 amino acids. V was shortened by 6 bases and J by 6 bases, with 14 bases between the two germline ends. CDR3 in amino acids: CASSFRGGAEAFF. Here the CDR3 DNA reads TGTGCCAGCAGCTTCCGGGGTGGCGCTGAAGCTTTCTTT.

This rearrangement joins TRBV5-1 to TRBJ2-5; TRBD2 agrees at 9 bases. V shed 3 bases, J shed 1 base, and the junction held 10 bases outside the gene matches. This CDR3 is 17 amino acids long. Germline V gives CDR1 SGHRS, CDR2 YFSETQ. CDR3 sequence reads: CASSSSFSGGLQETQYF. CDR3 DNA: TGCGCCAGCAGCTCCTCGTTCAGCGGGGGGCTCCAAGAGACCCAGTACTTC.

The rearrangement links TRBV7-2 to TRBJ1-1, with D unresolved. Trimming cost V 5 bases and J 4 bases, with 14 bases left between them. Germline-derived CDR1 and CDR2 are SGHTA and FQGNSA. The CDR3 extends over 14 amino acids. CDR3 sequence reads: CASSPSGEGTEAFF. CDR3 in DNA: TGTGCCAGCAGCCCATCCGGGGAAGGCACTGAAGCTTTCTTT.

This clone was seen once. V is TRBV9 and J is TRBJ1-1; D is possibly TRBD1 (5 bases). The CDR3 runs 14 residues. Deletions cut 4 bases from V and 3 bases from J, with 13 bases between. The V gene's germline CDR1 is SGDLS and CDR2 YYNGEE. CDR3 region: CASSPQGRDTEAFF. The CDR3 nucleotides read TGTGCCAGCAGCCCTCAGGGTAGGGACACTGAAGCTTTCTTT.

This sequence joins TRBV11-2 and TRBJ2-1, with TRBD1 matching over 9 bases. This CDR3 is built from 14 residues. J lost 8 bases, V lost 5 bases, and 7 bases had no gene match. CDR1 is SGHAT, CDR2 FQNNGV, per germline. DNA of the CDR3: TGTGCCAGCAGCCCCTCGACAGGGGGAGATGAGCAGTTCTTC. Its protein is CASSPSTGGDEQFF.